This T cell receptor (beta chain) stems from a study of blood T cell repertoires in COVID-19. On the study more broadly: The analysed material was cDNA or gDNA that came from T cells, B-cell-depleted T cells, or PBMCs.

Sequencing used immunoSEQ multiplex PCR; TCRdb keeps in-frame clones, though not all of them. The repertoire holds 98,000 or so clones, with 86% as singletons. The CDR3 consists of 15 residues. CDR1 SGHRS and CDR2 YFSETQ come from the germline V gene. V lost 4 bases, J lost 0 bases, and 11 bases lay in between. The chain uses TRBV5-1 and TRBJ1-3; D is uncertain. Sequenced input: peripheral blood. This clonotype originated in a woman in her sixties in a cohort sampled during active or convalescent COVID-19. The CDR3 loop is CASSPTPSSGNTIYF. In DNA form, the CDR3 reads TGCGCCAGCAGCCCGACACCGAGCTCTGGAAACACCATATATTTT.